The 2 T cell receptor beta chains reported below all come from one sample, sequenced in a study of T cells in Graves' hyperthyroidism and ophthalmopathy. RNA transcripts gave rise to amplified TCR beta CDR3 regions. The HTBI set primed first-round TCR CDR3 RT-PCR. From the multiplex PCR reads, TCRdb called clonotypes with MiXCR, one entry per CDR3 protein. The sample holds approximately 530,000 distinct CDR3 sequences, 16% seen once. Sequencing was done on a sample of blood. The receptors were sampled from a woman aged 18-30 years with Graves' hyperthyroidism.

This clonotype was recorded a few times. The chain is built from TRBV7-9 and TRBJ1-2; no clear D gene. Germline V gene sequence: CDR1 SEHNR, CDR2 FQNEAQ (reference sequence). Trimming stripped 5 bases from V and 7 bases from J, with 11 bases between. This CDR3 is built from 12 residues. The CDR3 bases are TGTGCCAGCAGCCAGTCCCTGGGTGGCTACACCTTC. This translates into CASSQSLGGYTF.

In its sample, this clonotype was seen a few times. The rearrangement joins TRBV11-2 to TRBJ2-1; the match to TRBD2 covers 14 bases. The trim removed 4 bases at V and 1 base at J, leaving 6 bases unmatched. The CDR3 has 18 amino acids. The germline V gene encodes CDR1 SGHAT and CDR2 FQNNGV. The CDR3 bases are TGTGCCAGCAGCTGGGGACTAGCGGGAGTGAGGTCCTACAATGAGCAGTTCTTC. It specifies CASSWGLAGVRSYNEQFF.